The clone carrying this TCR beta chain was seen a handful of times. Antigen unknown. The authors reverse transcribed all of the isolated RNA, so sequencing captured expressed TCRB transcripts. Here immunoSEQ multiplex PCR was the method, and the copy in TCRdb shows in-frame clones only, minus some. The table records a few hundred thousand clones, about 13% of them present only once. The sample belongs to a study of beta chain features in type 1 diabetes. Whole-study findings and limits: For type 1 diabetes patients, VDJ junctions showed fewer insertions and more deletions. There was a moderate but significant shortening of TCRB CDR3s in all four CD4+ subsets of Type 1 diabetes patients.

In germline, CDR1 is SGDLS, CDR2 YYNGEE. V gave up 7 bases and J gave up 5 bases, with 16 bases separating them. The CDR3 sequence is 13 residues long. Sequenced input: naive CD4+ T cells from blood. The chain recombines TRBV9 with TRBJ2-7; D gene ambiguous. This receptor was taken from a man younger than 40 with type 1 diabetes. The CDR3 here is CASARATHHEQYF. CDR3 nucleotides: TGTGCCAGCGCCCGTGCGACACATCACGAGCAGTACTTC.